This TCR beta chain is from a study of CD8 T cells in ankylosing spondylitis. At least ten counts were recorded for this clonotype. What it binds is unknown. Trimming took 3 bases from V and 2 from J; bases not matched to a gene: 3. CDR3 length: 14 amino acids. Germline CDR1 reads SGDLS; CDR2 reads YYNGEE. Libraries for TCR beta were made by quantitative 5'-RACE with molecular barcodes. TCRdb itself ran the 5' RACE reads through MiXCR, one entry per CDR3 protein. The sample records 250,000 or so distinct CDR3 sequences, about 10% being singletons. Regarding the study as a whole: Previous work reported some of these motif variants in the synovial fluid and blood of reactive arthritis. Significant enrichment of disease-linked clones was reportedly seen in matched ankylosing spondylitis synovial fluid. Apparently characteristic of ankylosing spondylitis blood was a TCR beta motif (under ten highly homologous variants).

The chain joins TRBV9 to TRBJ2-7, with 9 bases matching TRBD1. This clonotype was sampled from a male donor with ankylosing spondylitis or in good health (not recorded which). The sequenced sample was blood, either unsorted or a sorted T cell fraction (not recorded which). The CDR3 coding sequence is TGTGCCAGCAGCGGCAGACAGGGGGCCTACGAGCAGTACTTC. Translated: CASSGRQGAYEQYF.